The sequence of this TCR beta chain was determined in a study of cytotoxic CD8 clonotypes in ibrutinib-treated CLL. Study results and limitations: Public clonotypes were uncommon and contracted or stayed stable on treatment.

CDR1 is SGHTA and CDR2 is FQGTGA in the germline V gene. V gave up 4 bases and J gave up 3 bases, with 20 bases separating them. This CDR3 comprises 17 residues. Depth targeted 1 in 200,000 to 1 in 1 million T cells, averaging around 9.5x coverage per clonotype. The table came from immunoSEQ multiplex PCR; TCRdb's copy has only in-frame clones and leaves some out. Of about 130,000 clones listed, approximately 81% were seen once; the top ten hold 3% to 4%. On this clone itself: Its target is unknown.

This chain uses TRBV7-3 with TRBJ2-3; a possible D gene is TRBD1 (5 bases). The sequencing here drew on PBMCs, taken after 24 months of ibrutinib treatment. The receptor comes from a human donor with chronic lymphocytic leukemia. The CDR3 reads CASSSQKGNYRTDTQYF. CDR3 nucleotide sequence: TGTGCCAGCAGCTCCCAAAAGGGGAACTACCGAACAGATACGCAGTATTTT.